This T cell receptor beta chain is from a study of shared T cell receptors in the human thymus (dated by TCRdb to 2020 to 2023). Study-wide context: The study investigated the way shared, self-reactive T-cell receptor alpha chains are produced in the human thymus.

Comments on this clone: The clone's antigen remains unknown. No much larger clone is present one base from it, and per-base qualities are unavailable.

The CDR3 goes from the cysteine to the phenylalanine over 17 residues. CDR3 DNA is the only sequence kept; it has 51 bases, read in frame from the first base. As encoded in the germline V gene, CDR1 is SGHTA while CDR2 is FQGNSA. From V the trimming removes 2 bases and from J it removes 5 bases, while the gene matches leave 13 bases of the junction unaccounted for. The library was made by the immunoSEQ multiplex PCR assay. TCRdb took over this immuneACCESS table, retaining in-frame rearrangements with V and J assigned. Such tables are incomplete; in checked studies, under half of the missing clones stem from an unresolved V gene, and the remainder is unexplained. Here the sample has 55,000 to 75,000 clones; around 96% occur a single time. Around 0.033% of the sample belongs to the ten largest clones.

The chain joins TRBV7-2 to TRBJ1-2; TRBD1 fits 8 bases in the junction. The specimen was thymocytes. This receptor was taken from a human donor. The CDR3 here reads CASSLHSRGQGYYGYTF. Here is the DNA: TGTGCCAGCAGCTTACATAGTAGAGGACAGGGTTATTATGGCTACACCTTC.